This TCR beta chain emerged from a study of blood T cell repertoires in COVID-19. Background on the study: Both acute and convalescent COVID-19 samples were obtained from the United States, Italy and Spain. T cells, B-cell-depleted T cells, or PBMCs provided the cDNA or gDNA that served as material.

Germline CDR1 SGDLS, CDR2 YYNGEE. The trim removed 2 bases at V and 6 bases at J, leaving 2 bases unmatched. The CDR3 totals 14 residues. As processed by the authors: Reference gene primer amplification in the assay estimated nucleated cell counts. Method: immunoSEQ multiplex PCR; TCRdb's copy keeps in-frame clones and lacks some. From that table come the V and J calls and clone size; the DNA was used to work out D and trimming. This sample yields approximately 70,000 clones, of which 80% to 85% are seen a single time; 4.5% to 5.5% belongs to the top ten. The sequencing sample was made of peripheral blood. The chain recombines TRBV9 with TRBJ2-1, with 10 bases that match TRBD1. The TCR comes from a woman aged 60 to 75 with acute or convalescent COVID-19. CDR3 in amino acids: CASSVRTGGNEQFF. In DNA form, the CDR3 reads TGTGCCAGCAGCGTCCGGACAGGGGGCAATGAGCAGTTCTTC.